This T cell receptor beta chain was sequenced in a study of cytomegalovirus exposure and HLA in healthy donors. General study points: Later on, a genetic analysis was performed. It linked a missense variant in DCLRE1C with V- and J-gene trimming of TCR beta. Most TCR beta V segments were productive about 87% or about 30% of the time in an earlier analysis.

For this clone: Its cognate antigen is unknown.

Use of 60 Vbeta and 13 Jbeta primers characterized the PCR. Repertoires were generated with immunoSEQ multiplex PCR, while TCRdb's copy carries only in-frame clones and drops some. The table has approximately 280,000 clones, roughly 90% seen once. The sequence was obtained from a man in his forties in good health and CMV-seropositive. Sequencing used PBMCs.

The CDR3 loop is CASSPGSGNPYEQYF. The CDR3 bases are TGTGCCAGCAGCCCCGGTTCCGGGAACCCCTACGAGCAGTACTTC. The V call is TRBV7-2, the J call TRBJ2-7; TRBD2 might be the D (5 bases). Trimming shortened V by 5 bases and J by 2 bases, and 16 bases separated the two germline ends. The CDR3 is 15 residues long. Per germline, CDR1 SGHTA and CDR2 FQGNSA.